These T cell receptor beta chains were read from a single sample in a study of blood T cell repertoires in COVID-19. TCRdb's copy holds only in-frame clones and misses some; the assay was immunoSEQ multiplex PCR. The sample records 12,000 to 15,000 clones, approximately 88% being singletons. The sequenced material came from peripheral blood. These receptors were obtained from a human donor in a cohort sampled during active COVID-19. CDR3s include the opening cysteine and the closing phenylalanine or tryptophan. The D gene is left open where the match is weak. A row's size may be missing; if present it is once, few, many or a size class.

D gene	clone size	V gene	J gene	CDR3 protein	CDR3 DNA
-	-	TRBV29-1	TRBJ1-2	CSVQRGGGYTF	TGCAGCGTCCAGAGGGGGGGTGGCTACACCTTC
TRBD1	few	TRBV5-1	TRBJ1-3	CASSYLGQSSGNTIYF	TGCGCCAGCAGTTACTTGGGACAGAGCTCTGGAAACACCATATATTTT
TRBD1	-	TRBV7-8	TRBJ2-7	CASSVPPTGGFYEQYF	TGTGCCAGCAGCGTCCCCCCGACAGGGGGCTTCTACGAGCAGTACTTC
TRBD1	-	TRBV6-1	TRBJ1-6	CASSEIKTGVNYNSPLHF	TGTGCCAGCAGTGAAATCAAGACAGGGGTCAACTATAATTCACCCCTCCACTTT
TRBD2	-	TRBV4-1	TRBJ2-1	CASSQDSGSRGNEQFF	TGCGCCAGCAGCCAGGATAGCGGGAGTCGGGGCAATGAGCAGTTCTTC
TRBD2	-	TRBV29-1	TRBJ2-1	CSVTAGGGGEQFF	TGCAGCGTTACAGCGGGAGGGGGCGGTGAGCAGTTCTTC
TRBD2	-	TRBV5-1	TRBJ2-3	CASSTPSGRADTQYF	TGCGCCAGCAGCACTCCTAGCGGGAGAGCTGATACGCAGTATTTT
TRBD1	-	TRBV24-1	TRBJ2-1	CATSDPIGGRNEQFF	TGTGCCACCAGTGACCCGATAGGGGGCCGGAATGAGCAGTTCTTC
TRBD2	-	TRBV19	TRBJ2-1	CASSISVGGEAFHNEQFF	TGTGCCAGTAGTATTAGCGTCGGGGGGGAGGCGTTCCACAATGAGCAGTTCTTC
TRBD1	-	TRBV6-5	TRBJ2-2	CASSRTGSTGELFF	TGTGCCAGCAGTCGGACAGGAAGCACCGGGGAGCTGTTTTTT
TRBD1	-	TRBV4-2	TRBJ2-1	CASSQEGTGTYNEQFF	TGTGCCAGCAGCCAGGAAGGGACAGGGACCTACAATGAGCAGTTCTTC
TRBD2	-	TRBV5-1	TRBJ2-7	CASSLTSGSYEQYF	TGCGCCAGCAGCCTGACTAGCGGGAGCTACGAGCAGTACTTC
-	-	TRBV6-2/TRBV6-3	TRBJ2-3	CASSYLRDTQYF	TGTGCCAGCAGTTACCTTCGAGATACGCAGTATTTT
TRBD1	-	TRBV7-8	TRBJ2-7	CASTPGQRYEQYF	TGTGCCAGCACACCGGGACAGAGGTACGAGCAGTACTTC
TRBD2	-	TRBV7-2	TRBJ2-1	CASSVPGLAGVVEQFF	TGTGCCAGCAGCGTACCGGGACTAGCGGGAGTGGTAGAGCAGTTCTTC
-	few	TRBV28	TRBJ2-2	CASRPRSGELFF	TGTGCCAGCAGACCTCGGTCCGGGGAGCTGTTTTTT
TRBD2	-	TRBV9	TRBJ2-3	CASSARTRGTDTQYF	TGTGCCAGCAGCGCCCGGACTAGGGGCACAGATACGCAGTATTTT
-	-	TRBV7-2	TRBJ2-6	CASSLHTGGANVLTF	TGTGCCAGCAGCTTACATACAGGAGGGGCCAACGTCCTGACTTTC
TRBD1	-	TRBV3-1/TRBV3-2	TRBJ1-6	CASSQGTGTSPLHF	TGTGCCAGCAGCCAGGGGACAGGGACTTCACCCCTCCACTTT
TRBD1	-	TRBV6-5	TRBJ1-2	CASSPDRGSYGYTF	TGTGCCAGCAGTCCCGACAGGGGATCCTATGGCTACACCTTC
-	-	TRBV5-1	TRBJ2-6	CASSAGGWDSGANVLTF	TGCGCCAGCAGCGCGGGCGGTTGGGACTCTGGGGCCAACGTCCTGACTTTC
-	once	TRBV5-4	TRBJ2-3	CASRSAGGTDTQYF	TGTGCCAGCAGATCGGCCGGGGGCACAGATACGCAGTATTTT
TRBD2	-	TRBV6-5	TRBJ2-7	CASTQGLAGVEQYF	TGTGCCAGCACCCAGGGACTAGCGGGAGTCGAGCAGTACTTC
-	-	TRBV27	TRBJ2-1	CASSFGLGYNEQFF	TGTGCCAGCAGTTTCGGTCTAGGCTACAATGAGCAGTTCTTC
-	-	TRBV28	TRBJ1-3	CASRRFSGNTIYF	TGTGCCAGCAGGAGATTCTCTGGAAACACCATATATTTT
-	-	TRBV7-9	TRBJ2-3	CASSPLSPGTDTQYF	TGTGCCAGCAGCCCTTTGAGTCCGGGCACAGATACGCAGTATTTT
-	-	TRBV2	TRBJ1-1	CASSLSTTEAFF	TGTGCCAGCAGTTTGTCTACCACTGAAGCTTTCTTT
-	-	TRBV3-1/TRBV3-2	TRBJ1-3	CASSQGGLAGNTIYF	TGTGCCAGCAGCCAAGGGGGACTCGCCGGAAACACCATATATTTT